What follows is one TCR beta chain and its context. How the authors handled the data: How many nucleated cells were present was estimated from reference gene primer amplification. Only in-frame clones appear in the TCRdb table, and some are missing; sequencing was by immunoSEQ multiplex PCR. The V and J calls and the clone size are those of that table, but D and trimming were determined from the DNA. The sample yields roughly 160,000 clones, roughly 83% seen once. Germline lookup yields CDR1 SNHLY and CDR2 FYNNEI. V trimming: 6 bases; J trimming: 6 bases; junction bases outside the gene matches: 7. The CDR3 spans 13 residues. This sample is drawn from a study of blood T cell repertoires in COVID-19. Study summary: Sites in the United States, Italy and Spain provided acute and convalescent COVID-19 samples. Nucleic acid was either cDNA or gDNA, and it came from T cells, B-cell-depleted T cells, or PBMCs.

V gene TRBV2 combines with J gene TRBJ1-2; 7 bases agree with TRBD1. The receptor comes from a woman aged 55-69 years with acute or convalescent COVID-19. Input material: peripheral blood. The CDR3 DNA sequence: TGTGCCAGCAGCTACAGGGGAGCTAATGGCTACACCTTC. Translating it yields CASSYRGANGYTF.